This TCR beta chain was captured by sequencing in a study of CD8+ T cells in alopecia areata. Overall study results and limits: Clonality exceeded that of normal scalp in lesional scalp, most notably in alopecia totalis/universalis. Against the mouse data, patients shared TCRs less clearly, possibly for HLA reasons.

Comments on this clone: Antigen: not known.

This CDR3 contains 17 residues. CDR1 is SGHVS, CDR2 FQNEAQ, per germline. With 1 base removed from V and 3 bases from J, the gap between germline ends came to 18 bases. PBMCs served as the source from which CD4+ and CD8+ T cells were sorted. The authors extracted RNA and reverse transcribed it into cDNA as the sequencing template. Method: immunoSEQ multiplex PCR; TCRdb's copy keeps in-frame clones and lacks some. Counted here are 100,000 to 120,000 clones, approximately 60% occurring once; the ten biggest clones make up 20% to 25%. The origin of this receptor is a human donor in good health. The specimen sequenced was CD8+ T cells sorted from blood. The chain joins TRBV7-8 to TRBJ1-1; possible D gene TRBD1, 5 bases. CDR3 DNA sequence: TGTGCCAGCAGCTTAGTGGGGCAGCCGAGAGAGGACACTGAAGCTTTCTTT. Translating it yields CASSLVGQPREDTEAFF.